The 6 T cell receptor beta chains presented below share a single source sample, sequenced in a study of T cells in Graves' hyperthyroidism and ophthalmopathy. The source material, RNA transcripts, was used to amplify TCR beta CDR3 regions. The TCR CDR3 was amplified in a first-round RT-PCR using the HTBI primer set. Each CDR3 protein is one row after TCRdb ran MiXCR on the multiplex PCR reads. The sample consists of 470,000 or so distinct CDR3 sequences, about 20% of them appearing once. The specimen sequenced was blood. These receptors originate from a man aged 18 to 30 with Graves' hyperthyroidism.

This clonotype was detected many times. This chain links TRBV5-1 with TRBJ2-2, with 7 bases matching TRBD1. Germline loops: CDR1 SGHRS, CDR2 YFSETQ. The CDR3 extends over 17 amino acids. J was trimmed by 0 bases and V by 1 base; bases with no gene match: 6. This chain's CDR3 is CASSLFGTDSNTGELFF. DNA of the CDR3: TGCGCCAGCAGCTTGTTCGGGACAGACTCGAACACCGGGGAGCTGTTTTTT.

Many counts were recorded for this clonotype. The V call is TRBV12-3 or TRBV12-4, the J call TRBJ2-5; D may be TRBD1 (5 bases). This CDR3 contains 13 residues. Trimming took off 3 bases at V and 5 bases at J, with 10 bases between the two ends. The CDR3 sequence: CASSFQGFETQYF. CDR3 in DNA: TGTGCCAGCAGTTTTCAGGGATTTGAGACCCAGTACTTC.

This clonotype appeared many times. The rearrangement links TRBV13 to TRBJ1-5; 7 bases are a match to TRBD1. Germline V gives CDR1 PRHDT, CDR2 FYEKMQ (reference sequence). The CDR3 has 13 amino acids. Trimming removed 5 bases from V and 4 bases from J; junction bases left unmatched: 2. CDR3 DNA: TGTGCCAGCAGCCACAGGGGTAATCAGCCCCAGCATTTT. This gives the protein CASSHRGNQPQHF.

This clonotype was counted a few times. The chain is built from TRBV4-2 and TRBJ1-2, with 9 bases that match TRBD1. This CDR3 is 16 amino acids long. The ends lost 2 bases at V and 4 bases at J; junction bases unmatched: 8. Germline V gene lookup returns CDR1 LGHNA and CDR2 YNFKEQ. The CDR3 DNA is TGTGCCAGCAGCCAATCAACAGGGGGCCGAAGCTATGGCTACACCTTC. This sequence encodes CASSQSTGGRSYGYTF.

The genes are TRBV4-1 and TRBJ1-3; D unclear. The CDR3 contains 17 residues. The V and J ends lost 4 bases and 0 bases respectively, with 16 bases between them. Germline V CDR1 and CDR2: MGHRA, YSYEKL. The CDR3 sequence: CASSRILLTSSGNTIYF. The CDR3, as DNA: TGCGCCAGCAGCCGCATTCTTCTAACCTCCTCTGGAAACACCATATATTTT.

The genes are TRBV20-1 and TRBJ2-7, with 8 bases fitting TRBD1. Trimming cost V 6 bases and J 4 bases; bases outside gene matches: 11. Germline V CDR1 and CDR2: DFQATT, SNEGSKA (reference sequence). The CDR3 has 14 amino acids. CDR3 residues: CSAKDRGRFYEQYF. CDR3 in DNA: TGCAGTGCCAAAGACAGGGGTCGTTTTTACGAGCAGTACTTC.